This T cell receptor (beta chain) was sequenced for a study of T cell changes during pregnancy in multiple sclerosis. Some clones are missing from TCRdb's copy, which holds only in-frame ones; the method was immunoSEQ multiplex PCR. The repertoire holds around 110,000 clones, 85% to 95% seen once, with approximately 1.6% in the top ten. V shed 1 base and J shed 8 bases, with 13 bases lying between them. Germline V gene lookup returns CDR1 LNHDA and CDR2 SQIVND (reference sequence). The length of the CDR3 is 14 residues. This receptor was obtained from a female donor with multiple sclerosis, enrolled in a pregnancy study. This rearrangement joins TRBV19 to TRBJ2-3, with unresolved D. The sample here was peripheral blood, taken after pregnancy. The CDR3 protein is CASSIGSDPVTQYF. For the CDR3, the DNA is TGTGCCAGTAGTATAGGCAGCGACCCAGTTACGCAGTATTTT.